The source of this T cell receptor (beta chain) is a study of fetal regulatory T cell absence and autoimmunity (dated by TCRdb to about 2017). Concerning the study at large: The IPEX patients showed exocrine pancreas autoimmunity in the absence of clinical diabetes.

Overall results and qualifications from the work: TRB gene family usage was broadly similar between cord blood and pancreas, resembling published neonatal and adult repertoires. Significant oligoclonal enrichment of the TCR compartment was observed in pancreas versus cord blood, with some top clones enriched more than 90-fold. The oligoclonal enrichment was interpreted as support for antigen-driven autoimmunity in the pancreas before birth in IPEX syndrome.

This clone has more than one count but fewer than ten. What antigen it recognizes has not been identified. No base quality information exists; no much larger clone differs at one position. TCRbeta CDR3 regions were amplified and barcoded by two-step multiplex PCR on the immunoSEQ human TCRbeta survey platform. Libraries were sequenced on Illumina instruments, and IgH from the same samples was sequenced in parallel. The original pipeline was this. To remove PCR and sequencing errors, raw reads were filtered against IMGT V, D, J definitions and grouped with a nearest-neighbor algorithm. Clones were defined as identical nucleotide sequences, and differential abundance between tissues was assessed by per-clone Fisher exact tests with a pFDR threshold of p<0.01. A minimum inclusion filter of 10 in either sample excluded clones with frequencies too low for statistical inference. The immunoSEQ Analyzer was used for pairwise clonal comparisons, while IMGT tools were used to assess gene family usage. Held by TCRdb, this immuneACCESS table contains in-frame sequences only and omits some clones. Under half of the omission traces to an unresolved V gene where checked; the cause of the rest is unknown. V and J calls and clone size are those listed in that table; D and trimming were worked out from the DNA. The table for this sample lists 95,000 or so clones; 72% of them were counted only once. About 2.1% of the sample lies in the top ten.

Genomic DNA obtained from frozen pancreas tissue was processed for repertoire sequencing. The DNeasy Blood and Tissue Kit was used to extract about 1.8-3.3 ug of genomic DNA from umbilical cord blood or frozen pancreas. V is cut by 0 bases and J by 5 bases, and the space between the germline ends is 5 bases. The germline V gene specifies SGHTA as CDR1 and FQGNSA as CDR2. The CDR3 contains 12 residues, cysteine and phenylalanine counted. Left in the record is the CDR3 DNA by itself, 36 bases read in frame from the first base. This clonotype was obtained from a male donor with IPEX syndrome. Sequencing was carried out using pancreas tissue. In this chain, TRBV7-2 is recombined with TRBJ2-7, with the D gene tentatively TRBD1 or TRBD2, based on 5 matching bases in each. The CDR3 region: CASSLAGDEQYF. In nucleotide form, the sequence is TGTGCCAGCAGCTTAGCGGGGGACGAGCAGTACTTC.